One and the same sample provided the 11 T cell receptor beta chains below, sequenced in a study of shared clonotypes between healthy human individuals. Profiled with immunoSEQ multiplex PCR; TCRdb holds only in-frame clones, not every one. Of 550,000 to 850,000 clones listed, over 55% are singletons. Sequences were obtained from memory CD4+ T cells sorted from blood. Subset meaning: CD45RA-negative fraction. The receptors were sampled from a woman under 40 in good health.

In this sample, this clone turned up once. This CDR3 reads CAWSRNRNTEAFF. The DNA of the CDR3 is TGTGCCTGGAGTAGGAACAGGAACACTGAAGCTTTCTTT. The chain combines TRBV30 with TRBJ1-1; D remains ambiguous. Trimming shortened V by 2 bases and J by 1 base, and 8 bases separated the two germline ends. The CDR3 totals 13 residues. Germline values: CDR1 GTSNPN, CDR2 SVGIG (reference sequence). The full variable domain, in which reference TRBV30 and TRBJ1-1 provide the parts outside the CDR3, is SQTIHQWPATLVQPVGSPLSLECTVEGTSNPNLYWYRQAAGRGLQLLFYSVGIGQISSEVPQNLSASRPQDRQFILSSKKLLLSDSGFYLCAWSRNRNTEAFFGQGTRLTVV.

The rearrangement uses TRBV25-1 and TRBJ2-2, with D unresolved. Germline assignment: CDR1 MGHDK and CDR2 SYGVNS. The CDR3 has 14 residues. V lost 2 bases to trimming and J lost 4 bases, with 8 bases between them. In nucleotides, the CDR3 is TGTGCCAGCAGTGAAGGTGGTTTCACCGGGGAGCTGTTTTTT. It specifies CASSEGGFTGELFF.

This chain connects TRBV7-2 to TRBJ2-6, with D possibly matching TRBD1 (5 bases). The CDR3 runs to 16 residues. V dropped 4 bases and J dropped 0 bases, with 10 bases sitting between them. Germline V gives CDR1 SGHTA, CDR2 FQGNSA. This CDR3 is CASSSRGSSGANVLTF. The CDR3, as DNA: TGTGCCAGCAGCTCTAGGGGCAGCTCTGGGGCCAACGTCCTGACTTTC.

V gene TRBV6-4 combines with J gene TRBJ2-1, with D possibly matching TRBD2 (6 bases). This CDR3 has 15 residues. With 6 bases removed from V and 0 bases from J, the gap between germline ends came to 12 bases. CDR1 and CDR2 (germline): MRHNA, SNTAGT. In nucleotides, the CDR3 is TGTGCCAGCAGCGCGGAGGGTAGCTCCTACAATGAGCAGTTCTTC. Amino acid sequence: CASSAEGSSYNEQFF.

The chain carries TRBV12-2 and TRBJ2-2; the D call of TRBD1 is as the table states it, not checked on the DNA. TRBV12-2 is labeled a pseudogene. The length of the CDR3 is 14 residues. Here the CDR3 DNA reads TGTGCAAGTCGCTTACACAGGAACACCGGGGAGCTGTTTTTT. Protein sequence: CASRLHRNTGELFF.

The gene calls are TRBV4-1 and TRBJ2-5, with a weak D call TRBD2 (5 bases). The CDR3 sequence is 14 residues long. Trimming took 4 bases from V and 4 from J, leaving 13 bases between them. Germline V lookup: CDR1 MGHRA, CDR2 YSYEKL. For the CDR3, the DNA is TGCGCCAGCAGCCTGTTCGGGGTGCGAGAGACCCAGTACTTC. This codes for CASSLFGVRETQYF.

In its sample, this clone was seen a few times. The chain is built from TRBV6-6 and TRBJ1-5; D remains unclear. Germline CDR1 is MNHNY and CDR2 is SVGAGI (reference sequence). The CDR3 extends over 15 amino acids. V was pared by 4 bases and J by 1 base, with 11 bases between. The CDR3 sequence: CASSFDGTSNQPQHF. The DNA for the CDR3 is TGTGCCAGCAGTTTTGATGGCACGAGCAATCAGCCCCAGCATTTT.

The gene calls are TRBV7-5 and TRBJ2-4; TRBD1 is the table's D call and was not checked against the DNA. TRBV7-5 represents a pseudogene. This CDR3 contains 14 residues. This CDR3 is CVRSHDRGGNIQYF. The CDR3 DNA follows: TGTGTCAGAAGCCATGACAGGGGTGGAAACATTCAGTACTTC.

The V call is TRBV7-9, the J call TRBJ2-3, with 15 nucleotides matching TRBD2. V lost 4 bases, J lost 3 bases, and 5 bases stayed unmatched. The CDR3 spans 17 residues. Germline loops: CDR1 SEHNR, CDR2 FQNEAQ (reference sequence). This CDR3 is CASSSGLAGGRTDTQYF. The CDR3 DNA follows: TGTGCCAGCAGCTCCGGACTAGCGGGAGGGCGAACAGATACGCAGTATTTT.

The V and J genes are TRBV10-1 and TRBJ2-3; D unclear. Germline V gives CDR1 WNHNN, CDR2 SYGVQD (reference sequence). V was pared by 6 bases and J by 6 bases, with 13 bases between. This CDR3 has 13 amino acids. The CDR3 sequence is CASRGPNSDTQYF. CDR3 DNA sequence: TGCGCCAGCAGAGGACCAAACTCGGATACGCAGTATTTT.

This chain joins TRBV11-3 and TRBJ2-5; no reliable D call. V was trimmed by 5 bases and J by 5 bases, leaving 9 bases between them. Germline V CDR1 and CDR2: SGHNT, YENEEA. The CDR3 length is 12 residues. The CDR3 is CASSRLGETQYF. The DNA of the CDR3 is TGTGCCAGCAGCCGCCTAGGGGAGACCCAGTACTTC. The variable domain in full, completed from reference TRBV11-3 and TRBJ2-5, reads EAGVVQSPRYKIIEKKQPVAFWCNPISGHNTLYWYLQNLGQGPELLIRYENEEAVDDSQLPKDRFSAERLKGVDSTLKIQPAELGDSAVYLCASSRLGETQYFGPGTRLLVL.